These T cell receptor beta chains were read from a single sample in a study of cytomegalovirus exposure and HLA in healthy donors. TCRdb keeps only in-frame clones here, not all; method: immunoSEQ multiplex PCR. The sample consists of around 63,000 clones, around 80% of them appearing once. Sequencing input: PBMCs. These TCRs come from a man in his forties in good health and CMV-seronegative. CDR3s include the opening cysteine and the closing phenylalanine or tryptophan. The order of the fields is CDR3 length, clone size, D gene, V gene, J gene, CDR3 protein, CDR3 DNA. D genes are given only for firm matches. The size entry is marked missing in some rows and otherwise reads once, few, many or a size class.

length: 13; size: -; D: -; V: TRBV9; J: TRBJ1-1; CDR3: CASSAGVNTEAFF; DNA: TGTGCCAGCAGCGCCGGGGTGAACACTGAAGCTTTCTTT
length: 14; size: -; D: -; V: TRBV12-5; J: TRBJ1-1; CDR3: CASAPSGVGTEAFF; DNA: TGTGCTAGTGCCCCCAGCGGTGTCGGCACTGAAGCTTTCTTT
length: 14; size: -; D: TRBD2; V: TRBV11-2; J: TRBJ2-5; CDR3: CASSLDSGMETQYF; DNA: TGTGCCAGCAGCTTAGATAGCGGGATGGAGACCCAGTACTTC
length: 11; size: -; D: -; V: TRBV10-1; J: TRBJ2-7; CDR3: CASRDGSEQYF; DNA: TGCGCCAGCAGGGATGGGAGCGAGCAGTACTTC
length: 15; size: -; D: TRBD1; V: TRBV7-9; J: TRBJ2-5; CDR3: CSSSPGDSIQETQYF; DNA: TGTTCCAGCAGCCCCGGGGACAGTATTCAAGAGACCCAGTACTTC
length: 11; size: few; D: -; V: TRBV7-9; J: TRBJ1-2; CDR3: CASSLLEGYTF; DNA: TGTGCCAGCAGCCTACTGGAGGGCTACACCTTC
length: 14; size: -; D: TRBD1; V: TRBV29-1; J: TRBJ2-2; CDR3: CSVRGQGNTGELFF; DNA: TGCAGCGTCCGGGGACAGGGGAACACCGGGGAGCTGTTTTTT
length: 12; size: -; D: TRBD1; V: TRBV6-5; J: TRBJ1-2; CDR3: CASKTGYYGYTF; DNA: TGTGCCAGCAAGACAGGGTATTATGGCTACACCTTC
length: 15; size: few; D: -; V: TRBV29-1; J: TRBJ1-1; CDR3: CSVVGTETVNTEAFF; DNA: TGCAGCGTTGTGGGAACCGAGACAGTGAACACTGAAGCTTTCTTT
length: 21; size: -; D: TRBD2; V: TRBV5-1; J: TRBJ2-3; CDR3: CASSLYALGLAGGSNTDTQYF; DNA: TGCGCCAGCAGCTTGTACGCCCTGGGACTAGCGGGAGGCTCGAACACAGATACGCAGTATTTT
length: 17; size: few; D: -; V: TRBV5-1; J: TRBJ1-4; CDR3: CASSLEGTRRTNEKLFF; DNA: TGCGCCAGCAGCTTGGAGGGGACACGGAGAACTAATGAAAAACTGTTTTTT
length: 13; size: -; D: -; V: TRBV7-3; J: TRBJ2-7; CDR3: CASSLDPDHEQYF; DNA: TGTGCCAGCAGCCTAGACCCAGACCACGAGCAGTACTTC
length: 15; size: -; D: -; V: TRBV28; J: TRBJ1-2; CDR3: CASRVAQARNYGYTF; DNA: TGTGCCAGCAGGGTGGCACAGGCGAGAAACTATGGCTACACCTTC
length: 16; size: -; D: TRBD1; V: TRBV18; J: TRBJ2-7; CDR3: CASSPWTGGLPGEQYF; DNA: TGTGCCAGCTCACCATGGACAGGGGGCCTACCGGGCGAGCAGTACTTC
length: 16; size: -; D: -; V: TRBV5-1; J: TRBJ2-1; CDR3: CASSLGPPGTYNEQFF; DNA: TGCGCCAGCAGCTTGGGTCCCCCCGGGACTTACAATGAGCAGTTCTTC
length: 13; size: -; D: TRBD1; V: TRBV6-1; J: TRBJ1-4; CDR3: CASNDRGAEKLFF; DNA: TGTGCCAGCAACGACAGGGGGGCTGAAAAACTGTTTTTT
length: 20; size: once; D: -; V: TRBV21-1; J: TRBJ1-4; CDR3: CASSKPARWERSATNEKLFF; DNA: TGTGCCAGCAGCAAACCGGCCCGATGGGAGCGATCAGCAACTAATGAAAAACTGTTTTTT
length: 13; size: once; D: -; V: TRBV9; J: TRBJ1-2; CDR3: CASSVAWTSPHTF; DNA: TGTGCCAGCAGCGTAGCTTGGACATCACCCCACACCTTC
length: 14; size: -; D: -; V: TRBV11-2; J: TRBJ1-1; CDR3: CASSLELGLTEAFF; DNA: TGTGCCAGCAGCTTAGAACTAGGGCTCACTGAAGCTTTCTTT
length: 15; size: -; D: -; V: TRBV21-1; J: TRBJ2-3; CDR3: CASSDRDNITDTQYF; DNA: TGTGCCAGCAGCGACCGGGACAACATCACAGATACGCAGTATTTT
length: 16; size: once; D: TRBD2; V: TRBV11-2; J: TRBJ2-1; CDR3: CASSSPRTSGRYEQFF; DNA: TGTGCCAGCAGCTCCCCGAGGACTAGCGGGAGGTATGAGCAGTTCTTC
length: 14; size: -; D: -; V: TRBV11-3; J: TRBJ2-6; CDR3: CASSLSSGANVLTF; DNA: TGTGCCAGCAGTTTGAGCTCTGGGGCCAACGTCCTGACTTTC
length: 15; size: once; D: TRBD2; V: TRBV7-9; J: TRBJ2-1; CDR3: CASSSGLGVNNEQFF; DNA: TGTGCCAGCAGCTCAGGACTAGGGGTGAACAATGAGCAGTTCTTC
length: 13; size: -; D: -; V: TRBV5-6; J: TRBJ2-3; CDR3: CASSLAGSDTQYF; DNA: TGTGCCAGCAGCTTGGCAGGGTCAGATACGCAGTATTTT
length: 17; size: -; D: TRBD1; V: TRBV7-2; J: TRBJ1-6; CDR3: CASSLGGQGRKNSPLHF; DNA: TGTGCCAGCAGCTTAGGGGGACAGGGGCGGAAGAATTCACCCCTCCACTTT
length: 16; size: -; D: -; V: TRBV15; J: TRBJ2-2; CDR3: CATSKLPGQNTGELFF; DNA: TGTGCCACCAGCAAACTGCCGGGACAGAACACCGGGGAGCTGTTTTTT
length: 13; size: -; D: TRBD1; V: TRBV5-5; J: TRBJ2-2; CDR3: CASSADRAGELFF; DNA: TGTGCCAGCAGCGCGGACAGGGCCGGGGAGCTGTTTTTT
length: 15; size: -; D: TRBD2; V: TRBV10-2; J: TRBJ2-5; CDR3: CASSDGVAGGETQYF; DNA: TGCGCCAGCAGTGACGGGGTAGCGGGGGGAGAGACCCAGTACTTC
length: 14; size: -; D: -; V: TRBV19; J: TRBJ2-3; CDR3: CASSIGGRGDTQYF; DNA: TGTGCCAGTAGTATAGGAGGCAGGGGAGATACGCAGTATTTT
length: 15; size: -; D: -; V: TRBV5-1; J: TRBJ2-3; CDR3: CASSLGVTSTDTQYF; DNA: TGCGCCAGCAGCTTGGGCGTGACTAGCACAGATACGCAGTATTTT
length: 16; size: -; D: TRBD2; V: TRBV19; J: TRBJ2-5; CDR3: CASSSVAGAGRETQYF; DNA: TGTGCCAGTAGCTCCGTAGCGGGGGCCGGCAGAGAGACCCAGTACTTC
length: 15; size: -; D: TRBD2; V: TRBV11-2; J: TRBJ2-7; CDR3: CASSQESGSSYEQYF; DNA: TGTGCCAGCAGCCAAGAAAGCGGGAGCTCCTACGAGCAGTACTTC
length: 16; size: -; D: -; V: TRBV28; J: TRBJ1-2; CDR3: CASSSSPGGANYGYTF; DNA: TGTGCCAGCAGTTCTTCCCCGGGGGGAGCTAACTATGGCTACACCTTC
length: 15; size: few; D: TRBD1; V: TRBV10-3; J: TRBJ2-2; CDR3: CAISSRQGVPGELFF; DNA: TGTGCCATCAGTTCACGACAGGGGGTCCCCGGGGAGCTGTTTTTT
length: 14; size: -; D: TRBD1; V: TRBV10-2; J: TRBJ2-2; CDR3: CATRQGPNTGELFF; DNA: TGCGCCACTAGACAGGGACCTAACACCGGGGAGCTGTTTTTT
length: 11; size: -; D: -; V: TRBV20-1; J: TRBJ2-5; CDR3: CSATGEETQYF; DNA: TGCAGCGCGACAGGCGAAGAGACCCAGTACTTC
length: 13; size: -; D: -; V: TRBV2; J: TRBJ2-5; CDR3: CASSGLSQETQYF; DNA: TGTGCCAGCAGTGGTCTCAGCCAAGAGACCCAGTACTTC
length: 15; size: -; D: TRBD1; V: TRBV5-5; J: TRBJ2-7; CDR3: CASSLITQGAYEQYF; DNA: TGTGCCAGCAGCTTAATCACCCAGGGGGCCTACGAGCAGTACTTC
length: 19; size: -; D: TRBD1; V: TRBV5-1; J: TRBJ2-5; CDR3: CASSLVGQGRWGNQETQYF; DNA: TGCGCCAGCAGCTTGGTGGGACAGGGGAGGTGGGGGAACCAAGAGACCCAGTACTTC
length: 12; size: few; D: -; V: TRBV11-1; J: TRBJ2-5; CDR3: CASSRLDETQYF; DNA: TGTGCCAGCAGCAGACTAGATGAGACCCAGTACTTC